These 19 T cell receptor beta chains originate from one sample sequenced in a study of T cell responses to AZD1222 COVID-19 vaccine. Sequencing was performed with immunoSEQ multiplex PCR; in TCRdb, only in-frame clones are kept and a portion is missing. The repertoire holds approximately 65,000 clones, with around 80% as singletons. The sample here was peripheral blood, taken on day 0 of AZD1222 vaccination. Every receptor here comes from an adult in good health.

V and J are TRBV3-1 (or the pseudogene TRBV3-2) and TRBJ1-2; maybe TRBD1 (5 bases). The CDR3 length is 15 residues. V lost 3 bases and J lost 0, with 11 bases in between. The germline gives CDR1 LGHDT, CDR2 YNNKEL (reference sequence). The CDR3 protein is CASSQRGRANYGYTF. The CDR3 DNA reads TGTGCCAGCAGCCAGAGGGGACGGGCTAACTATGGCTACACCTTC.

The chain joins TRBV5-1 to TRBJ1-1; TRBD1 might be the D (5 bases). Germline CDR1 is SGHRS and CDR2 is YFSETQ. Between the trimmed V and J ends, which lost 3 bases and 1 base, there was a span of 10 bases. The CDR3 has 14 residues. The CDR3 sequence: CASSSPGGNTEAFF. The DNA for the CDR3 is TGCGCCAGCAGCTCTCCGGGGGGGAACACTGAAGCTTTCTTT.

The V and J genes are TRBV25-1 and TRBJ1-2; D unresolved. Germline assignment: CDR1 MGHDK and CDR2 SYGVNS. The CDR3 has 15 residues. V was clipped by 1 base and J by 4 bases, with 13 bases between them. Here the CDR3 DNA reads TGTGCCAGCAGTGAATCTCCCGGGTTCGCCTATGGCTACACCTTC. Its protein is CASSESPGFAYGYTF.

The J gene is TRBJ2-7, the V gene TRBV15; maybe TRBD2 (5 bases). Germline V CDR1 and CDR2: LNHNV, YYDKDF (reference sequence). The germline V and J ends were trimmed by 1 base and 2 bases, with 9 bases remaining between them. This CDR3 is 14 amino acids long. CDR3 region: CATSRGGQTYEQYF. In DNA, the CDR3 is TGTGCCACCAGCAGAGGAGGGCAGACCTACGAGCAGTACTTC. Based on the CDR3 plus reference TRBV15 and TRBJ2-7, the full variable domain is DAMVIQNPRYQVTQFGKPVTLSCSQTLNHNVMYWYQQKSSQAPKLLFHYYDKDFNNEADTPDNFQSRRPNTSFCFLDIRSPGLGDTAMYLCATSRGGQTYEQYFGPGTRLTVT.

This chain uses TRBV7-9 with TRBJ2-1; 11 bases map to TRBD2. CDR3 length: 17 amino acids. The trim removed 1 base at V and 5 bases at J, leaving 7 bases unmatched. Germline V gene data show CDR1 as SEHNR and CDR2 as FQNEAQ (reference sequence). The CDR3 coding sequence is TGTGCCAGCAGCTTAGATTATAGCGGGGGGGCAAACAATGAGCAGTTCTTC. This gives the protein CASSLDYSGGANNEQFF.

CDR3 bases: TGTGCCAGTAGTGTAGGACTAGCGGGGGTCTCCTACAATGAGCAGTTCTTC. It specifies CASSVGLAGVSYNEQFF. The chain uses TRBV19 and TRBJ2-1; 13 positions agree with TRBD2. Germline CDR1 is LNHDA and CDR2 is SQIVND (reference sequence). The V and J ends lost 5 bases and 0 bases, in that order; junction bases with no gene match: 4. CDR3 length: 17 amino acids.

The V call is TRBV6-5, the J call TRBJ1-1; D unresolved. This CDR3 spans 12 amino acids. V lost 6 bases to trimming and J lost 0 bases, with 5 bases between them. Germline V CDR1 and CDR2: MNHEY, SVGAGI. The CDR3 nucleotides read TGTGCCAGCAGGTCTGTGAACACTGAAGCTTTCTTT. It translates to CASRSVNTEAFF.

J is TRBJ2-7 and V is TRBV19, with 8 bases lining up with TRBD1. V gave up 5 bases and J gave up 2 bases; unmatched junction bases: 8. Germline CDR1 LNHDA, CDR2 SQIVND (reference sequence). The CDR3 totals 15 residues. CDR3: CASSPQGARTYEQYF. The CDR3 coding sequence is TGTGCCAGTAGTCCCCAGGGGGCGCGGACCTACGAGCAGTACTTC.

Written as DNA, the CDR3 is TGTGCCAGCAGCCCCGGGACAGGGCCTGAAAAACTGTTTTTT. Translation gives CASSPGTGPEKLFF. The V gene is TRBV3-1 (or the pseudogene TRBV3-2), the J gene TRBJ1-4; 9 bases are a match to TRBD1. The V gene's germline CDR1 is LGHDT and CDR2 YNNKEL (reference sequence). The CDR3 loop spans 14 amino acids. V lost 4 bases, J lost 7 bases, and 4 bases stayed unmatched.

The CDR3 DNA reads TGTGCCAGCAGCCACCCCTCGGGAGGGGATGCCTATGGCTACACCTTC. It yields the protein CASSHPSGGDAYGYTF. The V and J genes are TRBV6-2 or TRBV6-3 and TRBJ1-2, with D possibly TRBD1 on 5 matching bases. Trimming removed 6 bases from V and 4 bases from J, with 21 bases in between. The CDR3 is 16 amino acids. Germline loops: CDR1 MNHEY, CDR2 SVGEGT.

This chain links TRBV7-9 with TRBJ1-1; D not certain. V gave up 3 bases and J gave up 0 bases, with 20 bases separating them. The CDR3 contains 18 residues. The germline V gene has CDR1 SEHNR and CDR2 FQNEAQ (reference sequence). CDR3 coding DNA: TGTGCCAGCAGCTTGATGACGGAACATTTGAGGGTGAACACTGAAGCTTTCTTT. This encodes CASSLMTEHLRVNTEAFF.

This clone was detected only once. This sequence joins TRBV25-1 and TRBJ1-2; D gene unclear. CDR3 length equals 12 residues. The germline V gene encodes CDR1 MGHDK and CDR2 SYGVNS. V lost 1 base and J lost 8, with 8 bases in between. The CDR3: CASSESDTGYTF. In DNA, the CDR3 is TGTGCCAGCAGTGAATCCGACACCGGCTACACCTTC.

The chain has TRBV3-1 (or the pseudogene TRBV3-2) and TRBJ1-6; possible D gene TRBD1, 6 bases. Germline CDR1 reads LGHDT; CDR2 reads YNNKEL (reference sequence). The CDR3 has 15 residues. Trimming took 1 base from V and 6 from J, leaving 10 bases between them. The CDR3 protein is CASSQGGTSNSPLHF. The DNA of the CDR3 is TGTGCCAGCAGCCAAGGCGGGACAAGTAATTCACCCCTCCACTTT.

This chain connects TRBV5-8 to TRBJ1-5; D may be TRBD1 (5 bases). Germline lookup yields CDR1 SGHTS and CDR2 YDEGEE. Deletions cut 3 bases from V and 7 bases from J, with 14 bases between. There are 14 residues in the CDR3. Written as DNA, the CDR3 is TGTGCCAGCAGCTCCCCCTTTCAGGGCCAGCCCCAGCATTTT. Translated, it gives CASSSPFQGQPQHF.

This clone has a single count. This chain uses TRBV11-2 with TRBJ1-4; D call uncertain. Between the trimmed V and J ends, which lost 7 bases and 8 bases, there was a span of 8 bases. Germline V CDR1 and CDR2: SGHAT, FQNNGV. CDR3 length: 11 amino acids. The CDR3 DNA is TGTGCCAGCACCAGAGGGGAAAAACTGTTTTTT. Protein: CASTRGEKLFF.

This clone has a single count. CDR3 loop: CASGLGVNTEAFF. The CDR3 bases are TGTGCTAGTGGTTTGGGAGTGAACACTGAAGCTTTCTTT. V usage is TRBV12-5 and J usage is TRBJ1-1; D uncertain. Looked up from germline, CDR1 is LGHNT and CDR2 is FRNRAP. The CDR3 extends over 13 amino acids. V lost 1 base to trimming and J lost 0 bases, with 3 bases between them.

The CDR3 DNA follows: TGTGCCAGCAGCAAAGCGGGGCCCGGGACAGGCGTATGTGGCTACACCTTC. Protein sequence: CASSKAGPGTGVCGYTF. The rearrangement uses TRBV21-1 and TRBJ1-2; the D segment call TRBD1 is taken from the table without a DNA check. TRBV21-1 is noted as a pseudogene. The CDR3 covers 17 residues.

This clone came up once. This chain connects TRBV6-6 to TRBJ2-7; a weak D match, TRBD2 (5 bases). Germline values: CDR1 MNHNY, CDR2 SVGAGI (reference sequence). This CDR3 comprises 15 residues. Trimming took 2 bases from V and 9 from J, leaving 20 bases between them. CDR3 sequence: CASSYRTTQGGVQYF. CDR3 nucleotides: TGTGCCAGCAGTTACCGCACGACACAAGGAGGTGTGCAGTACTTC.

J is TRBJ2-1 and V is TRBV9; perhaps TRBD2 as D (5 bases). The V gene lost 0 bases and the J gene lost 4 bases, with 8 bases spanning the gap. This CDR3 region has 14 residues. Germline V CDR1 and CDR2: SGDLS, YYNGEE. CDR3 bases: TGTGCCAGCAGCGTAGTAGAGGGATACAATGAGCAGTTCTTC. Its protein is CASSVVEGYNEQFF.